These 17 T cell receptor beta chains came from one sample sequenced in a study of cytomegalovirus exposure and HLA in healthy donors. Sequencing was performed with immunoSEQ multiplex PCR; in TCRdb, only in-frame clones are kept and a portion is missing. The sample yields about 110,000 clones, roughly 90% seen once. Sequencing used PBMCs. All receptors derive from a woman between 18 and 29 years old in good health and CMV-seronegative.

The chain carries TRBV28 and TRBJ1-2; a weak D match, TRBD1 (5 bases). Germline values: CDR1 MDHEN, CDR2 SYDVKM. The CDR3 has 13 residues. V was shortened by 3 bases and J by 6 bases, with 11 bases between the two germline ends. In nucleotides, the CDR3 is TGTGCCAGCAGTTTCCGGGGGGTCCATGGCTACACCTTC. As protein: CASSFRGVHGYTF.

The gene calls are TRBV27 and TRBJ1-3, with D maybe TRBD1 (5 bases). Per germline, CDR1 MNHEY and CDR2 SMNVEV (reference sequence). V was trimmed by 4 bases and J by 1 base, leaving 11 bases between them. The CDR3 is 15 amino acids. CDR3 in amino acids: CASSSAPGSGNTIYF. The DNA for the CDR3 is TGTGCCAGCAGTTCGGCCCCAGGGTCTGGAAACACCATATATTTT.

This clone was recorded only once. V usage is TRBV5-1 and J usage is TRBJ1-5; no clear D gene. This CDR3 is built from 13 residues. Trimming cost V 5 bases and J 2 bases, with 8 bases left between them. The germline V gene encodes CDR1 SGHRS and CDR2 YFSETQ. CDR3 in DNA: TGCGCCAGCAGGGGCGACGGCAATCAGCCCCAGCATTTT. Its translation: CASRGDGNQPQHF.

The J gene is TRBJ2-5, the V gene TRBV9, with 9 bases that match TRBD1. The germline V gene has CDR1 SGDLS and CDR2 YYNGEE. The junction had 5 bases not matched to a gene; V was cut back by 3 bases and J by 5 bases. The CDR3 runs 14 residues. DNA of the CDR3: TGTGCCAGCAGCGAACAGGGGGCAAGGGAGACCCAGTACTTC. Translation: CASSEQGARETQYF.

V is TRBV28 and J is TRBJ1-5; D is undetermined. The CDR3 totals 16 residues. Trimming stripped 2 bases from V and 3 bases from J, with 14 bases between. Looked up from germline, CDR1 is MDHEN and CDR2 is SYDVKM. The CDR3 coding sequence is TGTGCCAGCAGTTTAATGTTGGAGGCGGACAATCAGCCCCAGCATTTT. It codes for CASSLMLEADNQPQHF.

This chain's CDR3 is CASSEGVNYGYTF. The CDR3 DNA sequence: TGTGCCAGCAGTGAAGGGGTAAACTATGGCTACACCTTC. The V gene is TRBV27, the J gene TRBJ1-2, with D possibly being TRBD1 (5 bases). The CDR3 runs 13 residues. V was clipped by 5 bases and J by 2 bases, with 9 bases between them. Germline loops: CDR1 MNHEY, CDR2 SMNVEV (reference sequence).

The chain has TRBV4-2 and TRBJ1-1; D is unresolved. The germline gives CDR1 LGHNA, CDR2 YNFKEQ. The V gene lost 4 bases and the J gene lost 3 bases, with 9 bases spanning the gap. The CDR3 loop spans 13 amino acids. CDR3 loop: CASSPKAYTEAFF. The CDR3 DNA is TGTGCCAGCAGCCCAAAAGCATACACTGAAGCTTTCTTT.

V is TRBV12-5 and J is TRBJ1-2, with D tentatively TRBD1 (6 bases). Trimming shortened V by 6 bases and J by 8 bases, and 13 bases separated the two germline ends. Germline V lookup: CDR1 LGHNT, CDR2 FRNRAP. The CDR3 runs 12 residues. The CDR3 is CASGRGLSGYTF. CDR3 nucleotide sequence: TGTGCTAGTGGCAGGGGCCTAAGCGGCTACACCTTC.

The V call is TRBV12-5, the J call TRBJ2-1; TRBD2 matches at 7 bases. The CDR3 sequence is 14 residues long. Germline V gene lookup returns CDR1 LGHNT and CDR2 FRNRAP. V was clipped by 6 bases and J by 7 bases; unmatched bases: 9. The CDR3 is CASGSWTRRNEQFF. CDR3 sequence (DNA): TGTGCTAGTGGCTCATGGACTAGGAGAAATGAGCAGTTCTTC.

The chain carries TRBV7-2 and TRBJ2-7, with a possible D match to TRBD2 (6 bases). Germline assignment: CDR1 SGHTA and CDR2 FQGNSA. V lost 4 bases and J 0 bases, leaving 10 bases between the germline ends. CDR3 length: 14 amino acids. CDR3 nucleotide sequence: TGTGCCAGCAGCTCAACCGGGGGCTCCTACGAGCAGTACTTC. Protein product: CASSSTGGSYEQYF.

Written as DNA, the CDR3 is TGTGCCAGCAGCCTAGGACAGGTCAACGAAGCTTTCTTT. Translation: CASSLGQVNEAFF. The V and J genes are TRBV5-6 and TRBJ1-1, with TRBD1 identical over 7 bases. From germline, CDR1 is SGHDT and CDR2 YYEEEE. The CDR3 spans 13 residues. V lost 4 bases to trimming and J lost 8 bases; unmatched junction nucleotides: 8.

This clone was recorded a few times. V is TRBV28 and J is TRBJ1-2; D not resolved. V lost 7 bases, J lost 8 bases, and 17 bases lay in between. Germline V gene sequence: CDR1 MDHEN, CDR2 SYDVKM. The CDR3 extends over 13 amino acids. The chain's CDR3 is CASTLLGSRGYTF. The CDR3 bases are TGTGCCAGCACCTTACTGGGCTCCCGGGGCTACACCTTC.

The chain carries TRBV28 and TRBJ1-1; no clear D. V lost 3 bases and J lost 0, with 8 bases in between. Germline-derived CDR1 and CDR2 are MDHEN and SYDVKM. This CDR3 region has 14 residues. CDR3 sequence (DNA): TGTGCCAGCAGTTTGGCCCTTATGAACACTGAAGCTTTCTTT. It encodes CASSLALMNTEAFF.

This chain uses TRBV28 with TRBJ1-3, with TRBD1 identical over 9 bases. This CDR3 comprises 13 residues. Germline assignment: CDR1 MDHEN and CDR2 SYDVKM. V was pared by 6 bases and J by 7 bases, with 4 bases of the junction left unmatched. CDR3 amino acids: CASRTGGSNTIYF. The CDR3 DNA reads TGTGCCAGCAGAACAGGGGGCTCGAACACCATATATTTT.

The chain uses TRBV9 and TRBJ1-4, with D perhaps matching TRBD1 (6 bases). The length of the CDR3 is 15 residues. Germline assignment: CDR1 SGDLS and CDR2 YYNGEE. Trimming shortened V by 3 bases and J by 8 bases, and 17 bases separated the two germline ends. This chain's CDR3 is CASSANTGSGEKLFF. CDR3 DNA sequence: TGTGCCAGCAGCGCCAATACAGGGAGTGGCGAAAAACTGTTTTTT. Using reference TRBV9 and TRBJ1-4 for the parts outside the CDR3, the full variable domain is DSGVTQTPKHLITATGQRVTLRCSPRSGDLSVYWYQQSLDQGLQFLIQYYNGEERAKGNILERFSAQQFPDLHSELNLSSLELGDSALYFCASSANTGSGEKLFFGSGTQLSVL.

The V call is TRBV2, the J call TRBJ1-1; tentative D call: TRBD1 (6 bases). Germline assignment: CDR1 SNHLY and CDR2 FYNNEI. This CDR3 contains 13 residues. The V gene lost 2 bases and the J gene lost 7 bases, with 11 bases spanning the gap. The CDR3 sequence: CASSENGGLEAFF. In DNA form, the CDR3 reads TGTGCCAGCAGTGAAAACGGGGGGCTTGAAGCTTTCTTT.

V and J are TRBV9 and TRBJ2-5; TRBD2 aligns across 8 bases. The CDR3 has 17 amino acids. V gave up 0 bases and J gave up 2 bases; unmatched junction bases: 9. Germline CDR1 is SGDLS and CDR2 is YYNGEE. CDR3 residues: CASSVAPIGGGQETQYF. The CDR3 nucleotides are TGTGCCAGCAGCGTAGCTCCCATCGGGGGGGGTCAAGAGACCCAGTACTTC. The whole variable domain, remainder taken from reference TRBV9 and TRBJ2-5, is DSGVTQTPKHLITATGQRVTLRCSPRSGDLSVYWYQQSLDQGLQFLIQYYNGEERAKGNILERFSAQQFPDLHSELNLSSLELGDSALYFCASSVAPIGGGQETQYFGPGTRLLVL.